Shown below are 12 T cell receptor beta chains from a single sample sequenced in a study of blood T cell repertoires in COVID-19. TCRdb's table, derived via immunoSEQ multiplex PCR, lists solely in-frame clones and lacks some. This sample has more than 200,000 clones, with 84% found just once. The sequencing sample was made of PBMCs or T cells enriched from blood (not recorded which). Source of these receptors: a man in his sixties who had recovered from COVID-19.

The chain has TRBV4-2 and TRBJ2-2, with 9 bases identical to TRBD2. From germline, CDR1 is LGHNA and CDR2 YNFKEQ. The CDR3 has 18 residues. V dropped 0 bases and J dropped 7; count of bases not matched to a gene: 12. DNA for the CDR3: TGTGCCAGCAGCCAAGAGTCCGCGGGGGGGCCAGGTATCGGGGAGCTGTTTTTT. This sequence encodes CASSQESAGGPGIGELFF.

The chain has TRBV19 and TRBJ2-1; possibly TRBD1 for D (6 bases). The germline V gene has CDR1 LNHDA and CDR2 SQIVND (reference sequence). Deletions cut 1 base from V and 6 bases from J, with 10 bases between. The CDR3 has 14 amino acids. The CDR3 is CASSIVVDSNEQFF. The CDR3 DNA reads TGTGCCAGTAGTATAGTGGTGGACAGCAATGAGCAGTTCTTC.

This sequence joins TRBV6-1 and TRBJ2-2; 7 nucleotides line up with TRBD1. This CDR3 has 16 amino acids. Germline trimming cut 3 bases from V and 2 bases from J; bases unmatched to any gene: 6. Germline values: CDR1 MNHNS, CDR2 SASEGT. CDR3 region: CASSDETGVNTGELFF. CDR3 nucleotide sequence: TGTGCCAGCAGTGACGAAACAGGGGTAAACACCGGGGAGCTGTTTTTT.

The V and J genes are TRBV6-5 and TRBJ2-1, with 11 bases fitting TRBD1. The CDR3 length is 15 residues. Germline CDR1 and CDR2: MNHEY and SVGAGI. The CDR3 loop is CATLARDRGLNEQFF. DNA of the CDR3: TGTGCGACCCTGGCAAGGGACAGGGGGTTGAATGAGCAGTTCTTC.

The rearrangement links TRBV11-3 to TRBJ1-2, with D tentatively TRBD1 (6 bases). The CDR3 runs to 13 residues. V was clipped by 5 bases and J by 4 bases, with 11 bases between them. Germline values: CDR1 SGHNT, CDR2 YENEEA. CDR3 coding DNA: TGTGCCAGCAGCCCCCGCAGGGGCTATGGCTACACCTTC. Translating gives CASSPRRGYGYTF.

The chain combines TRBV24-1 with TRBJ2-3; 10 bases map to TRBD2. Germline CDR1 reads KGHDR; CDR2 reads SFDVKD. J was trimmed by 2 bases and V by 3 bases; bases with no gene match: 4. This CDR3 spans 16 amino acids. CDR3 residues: CATSDPSGGFTDTQYF. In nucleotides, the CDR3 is TGTGCCACCAGTGATCCTAGCGGGGGTTTCACAGATACGCAGTATTTT.

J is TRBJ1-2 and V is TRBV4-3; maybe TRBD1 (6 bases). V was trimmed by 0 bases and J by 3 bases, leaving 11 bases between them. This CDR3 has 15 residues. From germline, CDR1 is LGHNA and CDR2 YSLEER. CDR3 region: CASSQDHRTDYGYTF. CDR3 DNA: TGCGCCAGCAGCCAAGATCACCGGACAGACTATGGCTACACCTTC.

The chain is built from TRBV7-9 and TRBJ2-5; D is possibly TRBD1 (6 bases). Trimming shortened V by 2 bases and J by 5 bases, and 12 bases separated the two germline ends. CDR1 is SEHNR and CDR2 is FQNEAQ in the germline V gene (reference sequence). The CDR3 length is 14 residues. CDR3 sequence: CASSLLTGTETQYF. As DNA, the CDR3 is TGTGCCAGCAGCTTATTAACAGGGACGGAGACCCAGTACTTC.

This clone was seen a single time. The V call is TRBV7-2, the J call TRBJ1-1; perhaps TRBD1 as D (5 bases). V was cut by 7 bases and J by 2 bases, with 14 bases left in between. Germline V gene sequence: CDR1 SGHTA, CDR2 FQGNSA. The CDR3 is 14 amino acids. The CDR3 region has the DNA TGTGCCAGCACCTTGGGGGGATCCAACACTGAAGCTTTCTTT. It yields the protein CASTLGGSNTEAFF.

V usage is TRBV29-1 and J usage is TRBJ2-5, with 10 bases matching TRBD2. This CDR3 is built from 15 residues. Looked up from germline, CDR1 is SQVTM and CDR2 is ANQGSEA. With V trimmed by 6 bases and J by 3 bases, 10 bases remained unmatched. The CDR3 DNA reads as TGCAGCGTCAAAGGGCGAGCGGGGGGGGAAGAGACCCAGTACTTC. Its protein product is CSVKGRAGGEETQYF.

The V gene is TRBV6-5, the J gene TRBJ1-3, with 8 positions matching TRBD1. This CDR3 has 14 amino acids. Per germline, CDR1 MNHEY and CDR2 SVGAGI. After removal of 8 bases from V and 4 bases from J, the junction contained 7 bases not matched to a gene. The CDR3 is CASAPGGKGNTIYF. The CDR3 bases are TGTGCCAGCGCCCCAGGGGGCAAAGGAAACACCATATATTTT.

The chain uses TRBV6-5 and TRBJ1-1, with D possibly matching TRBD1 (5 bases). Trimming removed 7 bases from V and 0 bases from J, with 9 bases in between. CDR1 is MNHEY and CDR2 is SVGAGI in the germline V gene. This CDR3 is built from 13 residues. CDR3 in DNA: TGTGCCAGCAACACAGGATTGAACACTGAAGCTTTCTTT. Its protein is CASNTGLNTEAFF.